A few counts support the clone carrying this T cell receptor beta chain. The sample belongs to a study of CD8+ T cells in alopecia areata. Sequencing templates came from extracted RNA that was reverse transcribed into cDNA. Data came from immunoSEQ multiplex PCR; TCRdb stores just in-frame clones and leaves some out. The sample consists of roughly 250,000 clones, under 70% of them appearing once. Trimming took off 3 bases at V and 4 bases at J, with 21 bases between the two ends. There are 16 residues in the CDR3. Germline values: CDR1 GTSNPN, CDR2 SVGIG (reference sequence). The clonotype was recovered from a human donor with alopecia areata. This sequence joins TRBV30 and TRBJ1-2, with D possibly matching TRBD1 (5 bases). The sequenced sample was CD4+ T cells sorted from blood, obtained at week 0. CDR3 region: CAWRRVGAADFYGYTF. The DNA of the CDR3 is TGTGCCTGGAGGAGGGTAGGGGCCGCCGACTTCTATGGCTACACCTTC.